This T cell receptor (beta chain) stems from a study of OX40 agonist ivuxolimab in advanced cancers. The wider study: Every 2 weeks, patients received ivuxolimab intravenously, dosed at 0.01 to 10 mg/kg. Broader study findings: In the 0.1-3.0 mg/kg groups, partial responders showed among the lowest expansion. Some nonresponders likewise displayed low normalized T-cell clonal expansion.

The repertoire was sequenced with immunoSEQ multiplex PCR; TCRdb's copy has only in-frame clones and lacks some. This table holds about 130,000 clones, 75% to 95% found once. As concerns this clone: The target antigen is unknown.

The sample was CD4+ or CD8+ T cells sorted from blood, taken in a trial of the OX40 agonist ivuxolimab. The source is an adult with an advanced solid tumor such as melanoma, head and neck, liver or kidney cancer.

The CDR3 sequence: CASTLRGARADTQYF. DNA of the CDR3: TGTGCCAGCACCCTCCGGGGGGCAAGGGCAGATACGCAGTATTTT. This chain connects TRBV6-6 to TRBJ2-3; TRBD2 is a possible D gene (7 bases). CDR3 length: 15 residues. Germline CDR1 MNHNY, CDR2 SVGAGI (reference sequence). Trimming cost V 7 bases and J 4 bases, with 18 bases left between them.